This TCR beta chain was sequenced for a study of blood T cell repertoires in COVID-19. About the research overall: COVID-19 samples collected from the United States, Italy and Spain covered acute and convalescent phases. Nucleic acid was either cDNA or gDNA, and it came from T cells, B-cell-depleted T cells, or PBMCs.

In its sample, this clone was seen once. The authors' processing: Nucleated cell counts were estimated from reference gene primer amplification. Libraries were prepared by immunoSEQ multiplex PCR; TCRdb keeps only in-frame clonotypes and omits some of them. From that table come the V and J calls and clone size; the DNA was used to work out D and trimming. This table holds about 210,000 clones, roughly four fifths found once. The sequence was collected from a woman aged 35 to 49 with acute or convalescent COVID-19. The sequenced material came from peripheral blood.

CDR3 sequence reads: CSASGRPSGRRIGSSYNEQFF. CDR3 nucleotides: TGCAGTGCTAGTGGGCGGCCTAGCGGGAGGCGGATCGGGAGCTCCTACAATGAGCAGTTCTTC. The chain recombines TRBV20-1 with TRBJ2-1, with 11 bases identical to TRBD2. J was trimmed by 0 bases and V by 3 bases; bases with no gene match: 19. Germline CDR1 reads DFQATT; CDR2 reads SNEGSKA (reference sequence). The CDR3 extends over 21 amino acids.